This T cell receptor beta chain stems from a study of blood T cells in healthy people across ages. This clonotype turned up a few times. Antigen: not known. Study conclusions and caveats: Total diversity from one million sequenced T cells was likely underestimated. Both higher diversity and more naive CD4+ cells marked long-lived donors when set against aged donors.

Germline lookup yields CDR1 SGHAT and CDR2 FQDESV (reference sequence). The CDR3 is 14 residues long. Deletions cut 5 bases from V and 1 base from J, with 10 bases between. A second about 7 to 11 cycle PCR used barcoded and J-beta primers. TCRdb reanalysed the 5' RACE reads using MiXCR and keeps one entry per CDR3 protein. This table has roughly 2 million distinct CDR3 sequences, roughly 49% appearing once. The receptor's source is a woman between 40 and 55 years old in good health. Specimen: blood. This chain joins TRBV11-1 and TRBJ2-3, with D maybe TRBD2 (6 bases). The CDR3 DNA is TGTGCCAGCAGCAAATGGAGGGGCACAGATACGCAGTATTTT. It yields the protein CASSKWRGTDTQYF.